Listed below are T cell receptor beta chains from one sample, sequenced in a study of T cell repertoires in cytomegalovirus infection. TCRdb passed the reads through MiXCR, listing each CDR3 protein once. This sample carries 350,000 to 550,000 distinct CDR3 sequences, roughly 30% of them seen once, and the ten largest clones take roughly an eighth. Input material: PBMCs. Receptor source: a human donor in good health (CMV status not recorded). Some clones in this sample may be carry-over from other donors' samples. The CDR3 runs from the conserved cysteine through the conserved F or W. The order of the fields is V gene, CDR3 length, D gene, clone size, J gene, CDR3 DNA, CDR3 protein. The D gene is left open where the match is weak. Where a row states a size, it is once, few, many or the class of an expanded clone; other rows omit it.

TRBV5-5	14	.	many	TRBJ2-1	TGTGCCAGCAGCTTGGACGGCTCCTACAATGAGCAGTTCTTC	CASSLDGSYNEQFF
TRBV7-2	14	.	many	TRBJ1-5	TGTGCCAGCAGCTTATCGCGAGACAATCAGCCCCAGCATTTT	CASSLSRDNQPQHF
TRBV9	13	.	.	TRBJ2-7	TGTGCCAGCAGCGGGAGGGGCGCGGGGGAGCAGTACTTC	CASSGRGAGEQYF
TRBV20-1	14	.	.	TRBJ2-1	TGCAGTGCCCCCAGACTGGTACGGGGGTATGAGCAGTTCTTC	CSAPRLVRGYEQFF
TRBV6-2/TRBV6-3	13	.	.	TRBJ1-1	TGTGCCAGCAGTTACAGGGGTGACACTGAAGATTTCTTT	CASSYRGDTEDFF
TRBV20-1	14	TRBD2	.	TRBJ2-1	TGCAGCCTGAGGAGCGGGAGCTCCTACAATGAGCAGTTCTTC	CSLRSGSSYNEQFF
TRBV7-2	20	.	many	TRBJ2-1	TGTGCCAGCAGCTTAGCGCAGTTTGTGGTAGTCCCTAGCTCCTACAATGAGCAGTTCTTC	CASSLAQFVVVPSSYNEQFF
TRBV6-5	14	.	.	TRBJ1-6	TGTGCCAACCCTCAGGGGAAGCCCAATTCACCCCTCCACTTT	CANPQGKPNSPLHF
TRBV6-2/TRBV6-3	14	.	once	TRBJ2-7	TGTGCCAGCAGTTACTTCGGGACCCCCGGGGAGCAGTACTTC	CASSYFGTPGEQYF
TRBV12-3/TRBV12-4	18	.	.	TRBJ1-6	TGTGCCAGCAGAAAGAGCCAGACAGTTACCTCTAATAATTCACCCCTCCACTTT	CASRKSQTVTSNNSPLHF
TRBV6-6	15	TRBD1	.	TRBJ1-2	TGTGCCAGCAGGAACTCGAGACAGGGGAACTATGGCTACACCTTC	CASRNSRQGNYGYTF
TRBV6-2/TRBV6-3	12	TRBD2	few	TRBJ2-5	TGTGCCTCCTCCCGGGGGGGAAAGACCCAGTACTTC	CASSRGGKTQYF
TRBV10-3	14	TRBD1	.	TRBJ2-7	TGTGCCATCAGGGGACAGGGGAGCTCCTACGAGCAGTACTTC	CAIRGQGSSYEQYF
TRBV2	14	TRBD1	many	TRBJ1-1	TGTGCCAGCAACAACAGGGGAGGTAGCACTGAAGCTTTCTTT	CASNNRGGSTEAFF
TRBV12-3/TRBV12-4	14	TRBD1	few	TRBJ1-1	TGTGCCAGCAGTCCCGGGACAGCCGGCACTGAAGCTTTCTTT	CASSPGTAGTEAFF
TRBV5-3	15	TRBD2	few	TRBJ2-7	TGTGCCAGCAGCGGGCGCGGGGGTCGGTCCTACGAGCAGTACTTC	CASSGRGGRSYEQYF
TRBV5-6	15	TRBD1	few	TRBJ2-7	TGTGCCAGCAGCCCGGACGGACAGGGTCGGAACGAGCAGTACTTC	CASSPDGQGRNEQYF
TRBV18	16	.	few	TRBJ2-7	TGTGCCAGCTCACCCCTGGGCCAGGGCAACTCCTACGAGCAGTACTTC	CASSPLGQGNSYEQYF
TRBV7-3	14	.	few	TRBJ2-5	TGTGCCAGCAGTCCCTCGGCGGCCCAAGAGACCCAGTACTTC	CASSPSAAQETQYF
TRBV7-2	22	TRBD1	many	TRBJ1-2	TGTGCCAGCAGCTTAGGGAAAGATTTGCCACCCCGGGACAGGGAAAGGGACTATGGCTACACCTTC	CASSLGKDLPPRDRERDYGYTF